This TCR beta chain is from a study of blood T cell repertoires in COVID-19 (dated by TCRdb to the early 2020s). About the full investigation: The collaborator samples originated in the United States, Italy and Spain and spanned the acute and convalescent phases of COVID-19. The material from the prospective study consisted of cDNA or gDNA derived from T cells, B-cell-depleted T cells, or PBMCs. Deeply sampled blood TCRbeta repertoires from subjects exposed to, actively infected with, or recovered from COVID-19 were included in the dataset. The repertoires were released in a freely available public database intended as a resource for research on the immune response to SARS-CoV-2. The samples were drawn from the first 160 participants of the ongoing ImmuneRACE study and from about 1,200 subjects provided by 6 global collaborators. Nearly every sample came with metadata listing a de-identified subject ID, COVID-19 status, age in years and sex. Where available, HLA class I and class II types were obtained from metadata supplied by the sample provider rather than from assay-based typing.

Enrolling through a virtual design, the prospective study's participants ranged in age from roughly 18 to 95 years and lived across 20 to 30 United States geographic areas. Cohort assignment in the prospective study relied on participant-reported clinical history from a screening survey and a study questionnaire. Exposed participants had been in contact with someone with a PCR-confirmed or clinician-diagnosed COVID-19 case within 2 weeks of study entry. In the prospective study, mobile phlebotomists collected whole blood, serum and a nasopharyngeal or oropharyngeal swab from each participant. Prospective study participants could optionally give additional blood draws and questionnaires over a roughly 2-month period. Before DNA extraction, blood samples from the prospective study were shipped at room temperature or frozen. Here is what the overall study found, with its caveats: The amount of clinical and demographic metadata varied by source and participant and was provided uncurated.

TCRbeta CDR3 regions were amplified from genomic DNA using the immunoSEQ Assay, a bias-controlled multiplex PCR. On the study's bioinformatics: Within the assay, amplification of reference gene primers was used to estimate how many nucleated cells each sample contained. Sequence reads were collapsed and filtered to measure the absolute abundance of every unique TCRbeta CDR3 rearrangement. For each sample, productive Simpson clonality was calculated by taking the square root of Simpson's diversity index across productive rearrangements. TCRdb stores this immuneACCESS table with in-frame sequences only. Part of the clones is absent; in the studies checked, under half of the shortfall reflects unresolved V genes, and no reason is known for the rest. V and J calls plus clone size are reproduced from that table; the DNA served to infer D and trimming. The sample table holds some 240,000 clones, of which 85% were seen once. The ten largest clones represent around 6.3% of the sample.

As to this clone: Its antigen target is currently unknown. Nothing much larger sits one base from this clone, and base qualities are not available.

The TCR was taken from a woman in her 50s who had been exposed to COVID-19. The specimen was PBMCs or T cells enriched from blood (not recorded which).

For the CDR3, the sequence is CASSLGAGGARGTQYF. DNA sequence: TGTGCCAGCAGCTTAGGGGCGGGGGGGGCCCGTGGGACCCAGTACTTC. The chain is assembled from TRBV7-2 and TRBJ2-5, with 9 middle bases fitting TRBD2. Here V drops 1 base and J drops 7 bases, and the junction holds 10 bases not matched to any gene. Based on the germline V gene, the CDR1 and CDR2 sequences are SGHTA and FQGNSA. Taken from cysteine to phenylalanine, the CDR3 has 16 residues. The DNA shown is the 48-base CDR3, in frame from base 1.